The clone carrying this T cell receptor (beta chain) was observed a few times. What it binds is not known. CDR3 size: 17 residues. V lost 1 base and J 0 bases, leaving 10 bases between the germline ends. Germline V lookup: CDR1 MGHDK, CDR2 SYGVNS. 5'RACE template switching produced TCR cDNA carrying a universal primer site and UMIs. One entry per CDR3 protein, called by TCRdb with MiXCR from the 5' RACE reads. The sample contains over 250,000 distinct CDR3 sequences, 4.1% of which appear only once. This entry comes from a study of T cells after yellow fever vaccination. Study-wide results and caveats: Booster samples showed a return of most primary-vaccination clones (around 96% CD4, around 85% CD8). Faster peaking, at day 5 versus 15, marked a secondary response that was weaker.

This sample comprised PBMCs, obtained 5 days after the yellow fever booster vaccination. This receptor was obtained from a man aged 18 to 29 who received the YFV17D yellow fever vaccine. The chain combines TRBV25-1 with TRBJ1-6; no clear D. CDR3 loop: CASSESLGSSYNSPLHF. CDR3 nucleotides: TGTGCCAGCAGTGAATCGCTCGGGAGCTCCTATAATTCACCCCTCCACTTT.